Listed below are T cell receptor beta chains from one sample, sequenced in a study of graft-versus-host responses after intestinal transplantation. Clones were read by immunoSEQ multiplex PCR, and TCRdb kept only the in-frame ones, dropping some. The sample yields some 40,000 clones, approximately 93% seen once. The source was PBMCs, collected 734 days after intestinal transplantation. These TCRs come from a human patient who received an intestinal transplant, so some T cells may come from the graft donor. Both conserved end residues are part of each CDR3. Each record gives: CDR3 DNA, CDR3 protein, clone size, V gene, D gene, J gene. A D gene is named only where the DNA matches it firmly. Some rows have no size entry. The others give once, few or many, or a class for an expanded clone.

cdr3_nt: TGTGCCAGCAGTGAGCTGCCTTATAGCAATCAGCCCCAGCATTTT
cdr3_aa: CASSELPYSNQPQHF
clone_size: NA
v_call: TRBV6-1
d_call: NA
j_call: TRBJ1-5

cdr3_nt: TGTGCCAGCAGCGTAGAGGGTGGGAAGACCCAGTACTTC
cdr3_aa: CASSVEGGKTQYF
clone_size: once
v_call: TRBV9
d_call: NA
j_call: TRBJ2-5

cdr3_nt: TGTGCCAGCAGTTACCCAGGGGGGAGCTCCTACGAGCAGTACTTC
cdr3_aa: CASSYPGGSSYEQYF
clone_size: NA
v_call: TRBV6-5
d_call: NA
j_call: TRBJ2-7

cdr3_nt: TGCGCCAGCAGCCAAGAGGTTCATGACGCTTTGACTGAAAAACTGTTTTTT
cdr3_aa: CASSQEVHDALTEKLFF
clone_size: once
v_call: TRBV4-1
d_call: NA
j_call: TRBJ1-4

cdr3_nt: TGCGCCAGCAGCCAAGAAGCGGTGGCGGATCACAACACCGGGGAGCTGTTTTTT
cdr3_aa: CASSQEAVADHNTGELFF
clone_size: NA
v_call: TRBV4-1
d_call: NA
j_call: TRBJ2-2

cdr3_nt: TGCAGCGTTGGATTCCGCCAGTCTACCGCTGAAGCTTTCTTT
cdr3_aa: CSVGFRQSTAEAFF
clone_size: NA
v_call: TRBV29-1
d_call: NA
j_call: TRBJ1-1

cdr3_nt: TGTGCCAGCAGTTTAGGGGACAGCTATCAGCCCCAGCATTTT
cdr3_aa: CASSLGDSYQPQHF
clone_size: NA
v_call: TRBV27
d_call: TRBD1
j_call: TRBJ1-5

cdr3_nt: TGTGCCAGCAGCCCGGGCGGGGTGCGGGCTTACACCGGGGAGCTGTTTTTT
cdr3_aa: CASSPGGVRAYTGELFF
clone_size: NA
v_call: TRBV11-2
d_call: NA
j_call: TRBJ2-2

cdr3_nt: TGTGCCAGCAGCCCCCAGGGGGGCCGTGAGACCCAGTACTTC
cdr3_aa: CASSPQGGRETQYF
clone_size: once
v_call: TRBV6-5
d_call: NA
j_call: TRBJ2-5

cdr3_nt: TGTGCCACCAGCAGAAGGGGACAGGGGTCCTACAATGAGCAGTTCTTC
cdr3_aa: CATSRRGQGSYNEQFF
clone_size: NA
v_call: TRBV15
d_call: TRBD1
j_call: TRBJ2-1

cdr3_nt: TGCGCCAGCAGTGAGTCGGGGCCCTACGAGCAGTACTTC
cdr3_aa: CASSESGPYEQYF
clone_size: NA
v_call: TRBV10-2
d_call: NA
j_call: TRBJ2-7

cdr3_nt: TGTGCCAGCAGTGAAGAGGTCACCGGGGAGCTGTTTTTT
cdr3_aa: CASSEEVTGELFF
clone_size: NA
v_call: TRBV2
d_call: NA
j_call: TRBJ2-2

cdr3_nt: TGTGCCAGCAGCTTAATCCGACAGGGTTACAATGAGCAGTTCTTC
cdr3_aa: CASSLIRQGYNEQFF
clone_size: NA
v_call: TRBV13
d_call: TRBD1
j_call: TRBJ2-1

cdr3_nt: TGTGCCAGCAGCTTCCAGGGAATCAACGAGCAGTACTTC
cdr3_aa: CASSFQGINEQYF
clone_size: NA
v_call: TRBV7-9
d_call: NA
j_call: TRBJ2-7

cdr3_nt: TGTGCCAGCAGCTTTACAGCGGGAGCCTCCTACGAGCAGTACTTC
cdr3_aa: CASSFTAGASYEQYF
clone_size: NA
v_call: TRBV5-5
d_call: TRBD2
j_call: TRBJ2-7

cdr3_nt: TGTGCCAGCAGCTTGACAGTATACAATGAGCAGTTCTTC
cdr3_aa: CASSLTVYNEQFF
clone_size: NA
v_call: TRBV7-9
d_call: NA
j_call: TRBJ2-1

cdr3_nt: TGTGCCAGCAGCCGGTTAGGTGATGGCTACACCTTC
cdr3_aa: CASSRLGDGYTF
clone_size: NA
v_call: TRBV27
d_call: NA
j_call: TRBJ1-2

cdr3_nt: TGTGCCAGCAGTGAAGCTTCACGGGCTTCACCCCTCCACTTT
cdr3_aa: CASSEASRASPLHF
clone_size: NA
v_call: TRBV2
d_call: NA
j_call: TRBJ1-6

cdr3_nt: TGTGCCAGCAGTTTATTCTCCCCAGAGATCCGGGGGAAGGAAAATGAAAAACTGTTTTTT
cdr3_aa: CASSLFSPEIRGKENEKLFF
clone_size: NA
v_call: TRBV27
d_call: NA
j_call: TRBJ1-4

cdr3_nt: TGTGCCAGCAGTTTGATAGCGGGGGGGACCGGGGAGCTGTTTTTT
cdr3_aa: CASSLIAGGTGELFF
clone_size: NA
v_call: TRBV6-5
d_call: TRBD2
j_call: TRBJ2-2

cdr3_nt: TGTGCCAGCAGCTTAGCAGGGTTGGTGGCTGAAGCTTTCTTT
cdr3_aa: CASSLAGLVAEAFF
clone_size: NA
v_call: TRBV7-9
d_call: NA
j_call: TRBJ1-1

cdr3_nt: TGTGCCAGCAGCCCTGTAGGTTTTTCCTACGAGCAGTACTTC
cdr3_aa: CASSPVGFSYEQYF
clone_size: NA
v_call: TRBV11-2
d_call: NA
j_call: TRBJ2-7

cdr3_nt: TGTGCCAGCACTCGGGGGAGAGGGAACACTGAAGCTTTCTTT
cdr3_aa: CASTRGRGNTEAFF
clone_size: once
v_call: TRBV27
d_call: NA
j_call: TRBJ1-1

cdr3_nt: TGCAGCGTTGAAGGACGACTGGCTTCCGAGCAGTACTTC
cdr3_aa: CSVEGRLASEQYF
clone_size: NA
v_call: TRBV29-1
d_call: NA
j_call: TRBJ2-7

cdr3_nt: TGTGCCAGCAGCCAAGGCTTCCAAGAGACCCAGTACTTC
cdr3_aa: CASSQGFQETQYF
clone_size: NA
v_call: TRBV16
d_call: NA
j_call: TRBJ2-5

cdr3_nt: TGTGCCATGGGTCTGTCGGTAGCCGGGGAGCTGTTTTTT
cdr3_aa: CAMGLSVAGELFF
clone_size: NA
v_call: TRBV10-3
d_call: NA
j_call: TRBJ2-2

cdr3_nt: TGTGCCAGCAGCGTGGGAGGCACCGGGGAGCTGTTTTTT
cdr3_aa: CASSVGGTGELFF
clone_size: NA
v_call: TRBV9
d_call: NA
j_call: TRBJ2-2

cdr3_nt: TGTGCCAGCAGTTACTGGAGACAGGGGGCGAGGACTGAAGCTTTCTTT
cdr3_aa: CASSYWRQGARTEAFF
clone_size: NA
v_call: TRBV6-5
d_call: TRBD1
j_call: TRBJ1-1

cdr3_nt: TGTGCCAGCAGCGCGAACCCACTAAGGGGGGCAATGAACACTGAAGCTTTCTTT
cdr3_aa: CASSANPLRGAMNTEAFF
clone_size: NA
v_call: TRBV9
d_call: NA
j_call: TRBJ1-1

cdr3_nt: TGTGCCAGCAGCGTAGCCGGGAGCGGACCATTGAACACTGAAGCTTTCTTT
cdr3_aa: CASSVAGSGPLNTEAFF
clone_size: NA
v_call: TRBV9
d_call: NA
j_call: TRBJ1-1

cdr3_nt: TGTGCCAGCAGTTTATACGGGCAGGGGAATCAGCCCCAGCATTTT
cdr3_aa: CASSLYGQGNQPQHF
clone_size: once
v_call: TRBV28
d_call: NA
j_call: TRBJ1-5

cdr3_nt: TGTGCCAGCACCCCGGGACTGGGACGGACAGATACGCAGTATTTT
cdr3_aa: CASTPGLGRTDTQYF
clone_size: NA
v_call: TRBV28
d_call: NA
j_call: TRBJ2-3

cdr3_nt: TGTGCCAGCAGCTTGTCGCTCCGGGGGACCCAGTACTTC
cdr3_aa: CASSLSLRGTQYF
clone_size: NA
v_call: TRBV7-9
d_call: NA
j_call: TRBJ2-5

cdr3_nt: TGTGCCAGCAGCAGCCTGGACAGGGGCAGAACTAACTATGGCTACACCTTC
cdr3_aa: CASSSLDRGRTNYGYTF
clone_size: once
v_call: TRBV11-2
d_call: TRBD1
j_call: TRBJ1-2

cdr3_nt: TGTGCCAGCAGCCCCCCCGGGAGCTCCTACGAGCAGTACTTC
cdr3_aa: CASSPPGSSYEQYF
clone_size: NA
v_call: TRBV11-2
d_call: NA
j_call: TRBJ2-7

cdr3_nt: TGCAGCGCCGGGACCAACACCTACGAGCAGTACTTC
cdr3_aa: CSAGTNTYEQYF
clone_size: NA
v_call: TRBV29-1
d_call: NA
j_call: TRBJ2-7

cdr3_nt: TGCGCCAGCAGCGCACTTCCGGGACAGTCTAATGAAAAACTGTTTTTT
cdr3_aa: CASSALPGQSNEKLFF
clone_size: once
v_call: TRBV5-1
d_call: TRBD1
j_call: TRBJ1-4

cdr3_nt: TGTGCTAGTGGTTTGCAACAGGGTGGACATTCACCCCTCCACTTT
cdr3_aa: CASGLQQGGHSPLHF
clone_size: NA
v_call: TRBV12-5
d_call: NA
j_call: TRBJ1-6

cdr3_nt: TGTGCCAGCAGCTTATCGGGCGAGCAGTACTTC
cdr3_aa: CASSLSGEQYF
clone_size: NA
v_call: TRBV7-9
d_call: NA
j_call: TRBJ2-7

cdr3_nt: TGTGCCAGCAGTTTATCGTATCAGGGGGCTGCCGACACTGAAGCTTTCTTT
cdr3_aa: CASSLSYQGAADTEAFF
clone_size: NA
v_call: TRBV27
d_call: TRBD1
j_call: TRBJ1-1

cdr3_nt: TGTGCCAGCAGCATGGACTGGTACGAGCAGTACTTC
cdr3_aa: CASSMDWYEQYF
clone_size: NA
v_call: TRBV5-4
d_call: NA
j_call: TRBJ2-7

cdr3_nt: TGTGCCAGCAGCTTATTTGCCATTGGAGTACAAGAGACCCAGTACTTC
cdr3_aa: CASSLFAIGVQETQYF
clone_size: NA
v_call: TRBV7-9
d_call: NA
j_call: TRBJ2-5

cdr3_nt: TGTGCCAGCAGCTTAGCGGGGGGGCGGGAGACCCAGTACTTC
cdr3_aa: CASSLAGGRETQYF
clone_size: NA
v_call: TRBV6-6
d_call: TRBD2
j_call: TRBJ2-5

cdr3_nt: TGTGCCACCAGCGGCAACAGGGGAATCACAGATACGCAGTATTTT
cdr3_aa: CATSGNRGITDTQYF
clone_size: once
v_call: TRBV15
d_call: TRBD1
j_call: TRBJ2-3

cdr3_nt: TGTGCCAGCAGCTTAGGGGAGGGGGCGCTTCTTAATTCACCCCTCCACTTT
cdr3_aa: CASSLGEGALLNSPLHF
clone_size: NA
v_call: TRBV7-2
d_call: TRBD1
j_call: TRBJ1-6

cdr3_nt: TGTGCCAGCAGCAATAGCGGAGGCTCCTACGAGCAGTACTTC
cdr3_aa: CASSNSGGSYEQYF
clone_size: NA
v_call: TRBV11-1
d_call: NA
j_call: TRBJ2-7